This T cell receptor (beta chain) was sequenced in a study of T cells expressing NK-cell markers (dated by TCRdb to 2020 to 2021). Background on the whole study: Under 10 donors provided sorted CD3+CD56+NKG2C+, CD3+CD56+NKG2C- and CD3+CD56-NKG2C+ T-cell subsets, whose TCR beta-chain repertoires were profiled. Of the eight sequenced donors, seven were found to be HCMV-seropositive and one was found to be HCMV-seronegative. The study sequenced eight donors, all healthy volunteers chosen at random: three men and five women. Sequencing of the libraries produced 2 x 150 bp reads on Illumina HiSeq 2000/2500, MiSeq or NextSeq.

To determine HCMV serostatus, a commercial ELISA kit was used to detect HCMV-specific IgG in serum. Ficoll density gradient centrifugation was used to isolate peripheral blood mononuclear cells from blood. CDR1 GTSNPN and CDR2 SVGIG are derived from the germline V gene (reference sequence). From its cysteine to its phenylalanine, the CDR3 spans 14 amino acids. DNA is not recorded here. Here is what the overall study found, with its caveats: In six donors, the dominant CD3+CD56+NKG2C+ clonotypes were found to rank among the top 10 CD8+ clonotypes and to make up about 1.0-7.5% of CD8+ T cells. Those dominant clonotypes were again the most abundant among CD3+CD56-NKG2C+ cells in a handful of donors, at 28.3-60.1%. It remained unclear whether the expanded NKG2C-expressing T cell clones were specific for HCMV antigens.

Concerning this clonotype: Its recognized antigen is unknown.

TCRdb shows the sequencer as Illumina HiSeq 2000. TCR beta cDNA libraries were made by 5'RACE template switching that added a universal primer site and unique molecular identifiers. cDNA synthesis was primed from the TCR beta constant segment and was followed by two successive PCR amplification steps. The paper's data handling went like this. MIGEC was used to demultiplex reads and group reads by UMI, and MiTCR was used to assemble and quantify clonotypes. To remove erroneous sequences, TCR cDNA sequences were retained only when supported by two or more reads. The tcR package was used for downstream repertoire analysis, and clonotypes were matched across fractions by CDR3 nucleotide sequence plus V segment. VDJmatch was used to annotate antigen specificity against VDJdb, with one amino acid substitution allowed in CDR3. With the reads reprocessed by TCRdb, a single entry stands for each CDR3 protein sequence and no DNA is reported. The V and J calls reflect TCRdb's pipeline rather than the authors' work. This sample's records show some 390,000 distinct CDR3 sequences. The ten largest clones add up to 9.5% to 12% of the sample.

The source of this sequence is a woman aged 45-60 years in good health. Donor details come from another sample of the same person, matched by shared clones. The chain uses TRBV30 and TRBJ2-1; absent DNA, TCRdb's TRBD2 call cannot be checked. Sequencing was performed on blood T cells: a sorted CD56 or NKG2C T cell subset, CD4+ or CD8+ T cells, or bulk PBMC T cells (not recorded which). The CDR3: CAWTEGRRGDEQFF.